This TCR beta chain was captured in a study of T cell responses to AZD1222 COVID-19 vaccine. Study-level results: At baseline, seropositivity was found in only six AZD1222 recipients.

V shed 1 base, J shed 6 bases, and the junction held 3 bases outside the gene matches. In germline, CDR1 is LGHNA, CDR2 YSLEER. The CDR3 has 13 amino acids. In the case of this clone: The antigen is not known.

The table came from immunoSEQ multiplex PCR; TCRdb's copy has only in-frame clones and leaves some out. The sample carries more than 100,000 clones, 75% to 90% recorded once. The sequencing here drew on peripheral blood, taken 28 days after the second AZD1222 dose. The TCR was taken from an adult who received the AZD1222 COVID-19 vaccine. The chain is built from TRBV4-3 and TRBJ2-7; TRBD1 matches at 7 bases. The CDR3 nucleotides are TGCGCCAGCAGCCAAGTCCCAGGGGGCGAGCAGTACTTC. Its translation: CASSQVPGGEQYF.